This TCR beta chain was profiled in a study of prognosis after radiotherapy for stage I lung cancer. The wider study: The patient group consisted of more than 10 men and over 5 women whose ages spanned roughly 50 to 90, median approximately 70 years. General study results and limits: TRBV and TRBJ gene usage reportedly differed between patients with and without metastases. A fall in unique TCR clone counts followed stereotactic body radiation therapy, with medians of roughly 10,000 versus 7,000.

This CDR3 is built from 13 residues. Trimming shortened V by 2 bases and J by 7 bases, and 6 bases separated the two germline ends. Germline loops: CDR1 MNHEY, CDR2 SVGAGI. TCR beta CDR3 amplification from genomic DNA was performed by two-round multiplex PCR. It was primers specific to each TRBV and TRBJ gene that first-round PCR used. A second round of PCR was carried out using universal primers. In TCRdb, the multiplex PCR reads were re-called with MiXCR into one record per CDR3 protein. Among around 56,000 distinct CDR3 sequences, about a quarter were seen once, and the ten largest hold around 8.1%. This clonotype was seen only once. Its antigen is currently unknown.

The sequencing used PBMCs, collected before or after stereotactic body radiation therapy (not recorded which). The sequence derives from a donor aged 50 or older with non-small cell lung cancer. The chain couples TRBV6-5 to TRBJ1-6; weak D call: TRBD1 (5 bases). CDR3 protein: CASSYGDNSPLHF. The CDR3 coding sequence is TGTGCCAGCAGTTACGGGGACAATTCACCCCTCCACTTT.